What follows is one T cell receptor beta chain and its context. Its antigen is unknown. This entry belongs to a study of cytomegalovirus exposure and HLA in healthy donors. The overall study: Unique TCRs numbering around 80 million, obtained from HLA-typed donors, made up an early data release.

PCR was performed using 60 Vbeta and 13 Jbeta primers. Profiled with immunoSEQ multiplex PCR; TCRdb holds only in-frame clones, not every one. The table records 150,000 to 200,000 clones, roughly 78% of them present only once. Notes on the study in general: Later work found most CMV-associated TCR beta chains apparently HLA-restricted. The authors later found TCR association rates varying by HLA locus, with DRB1 most and HLA-C fewest. It was fewer than 200 TCR beta chains that were listed as cytomegalovirus-associated.

The ends were cut back, 3 bases at V and 4 bases at J, with 14 bases in the middle. Germline V gene lookup returns CDR1 SGHRS and CDR2 YFSETQ. This CDR3 has 15 amino acids. The clonotype comes from a man aged 35-49 years in good health and CMV-seronegative. The V gene is TRBV5-1, the J gene TRBJ2-4, with D possibly TRBD2 on 5 matching bases. Material: PBMCs. The CDR3 sequence is CASSSISPGKNIQYF. DNA of the CDR3: TGCGCCAGCAGCTCGATCTCCCCGGGGAAAAACATTCAGTACTTC.